The source of this TCR beta chain is a study of shared clonotypes between healthy human individuals. Between the trimmed V and J ends, which lost 1 base and 0 bases, there was a span of 17 bases. This CDR3 is built from 18 residues. The V gene's germline CDR1 is LGHNA and CDR2 YNFKEQ. Only in-frame clones appear in the TCRdb table, and some are missing; sequencing was by immunoSEQ multiplex PCR. The sample lists millions of clones; just over 90% were seen once. This clonotype was sampled from a man younger than 35 in good health. Some clones in this sample may be carry-over from other donors' samples. The sequenced sample consisted of naive CD4+ T cells from PBMCs. Sample subset: CD45RA+ positively selected. This chain connects TRBV4-2 to TRBJ2-3, with TRBD1 as a possible D gene (6 bases). CDR3: CASSQAFMGDTSTDTQYF. The CDR3 nucleotides read TGTGCCAGCAGCCAAGCCTTTATGGGGGACACTAGCACAGATACGCAGTATTTT.